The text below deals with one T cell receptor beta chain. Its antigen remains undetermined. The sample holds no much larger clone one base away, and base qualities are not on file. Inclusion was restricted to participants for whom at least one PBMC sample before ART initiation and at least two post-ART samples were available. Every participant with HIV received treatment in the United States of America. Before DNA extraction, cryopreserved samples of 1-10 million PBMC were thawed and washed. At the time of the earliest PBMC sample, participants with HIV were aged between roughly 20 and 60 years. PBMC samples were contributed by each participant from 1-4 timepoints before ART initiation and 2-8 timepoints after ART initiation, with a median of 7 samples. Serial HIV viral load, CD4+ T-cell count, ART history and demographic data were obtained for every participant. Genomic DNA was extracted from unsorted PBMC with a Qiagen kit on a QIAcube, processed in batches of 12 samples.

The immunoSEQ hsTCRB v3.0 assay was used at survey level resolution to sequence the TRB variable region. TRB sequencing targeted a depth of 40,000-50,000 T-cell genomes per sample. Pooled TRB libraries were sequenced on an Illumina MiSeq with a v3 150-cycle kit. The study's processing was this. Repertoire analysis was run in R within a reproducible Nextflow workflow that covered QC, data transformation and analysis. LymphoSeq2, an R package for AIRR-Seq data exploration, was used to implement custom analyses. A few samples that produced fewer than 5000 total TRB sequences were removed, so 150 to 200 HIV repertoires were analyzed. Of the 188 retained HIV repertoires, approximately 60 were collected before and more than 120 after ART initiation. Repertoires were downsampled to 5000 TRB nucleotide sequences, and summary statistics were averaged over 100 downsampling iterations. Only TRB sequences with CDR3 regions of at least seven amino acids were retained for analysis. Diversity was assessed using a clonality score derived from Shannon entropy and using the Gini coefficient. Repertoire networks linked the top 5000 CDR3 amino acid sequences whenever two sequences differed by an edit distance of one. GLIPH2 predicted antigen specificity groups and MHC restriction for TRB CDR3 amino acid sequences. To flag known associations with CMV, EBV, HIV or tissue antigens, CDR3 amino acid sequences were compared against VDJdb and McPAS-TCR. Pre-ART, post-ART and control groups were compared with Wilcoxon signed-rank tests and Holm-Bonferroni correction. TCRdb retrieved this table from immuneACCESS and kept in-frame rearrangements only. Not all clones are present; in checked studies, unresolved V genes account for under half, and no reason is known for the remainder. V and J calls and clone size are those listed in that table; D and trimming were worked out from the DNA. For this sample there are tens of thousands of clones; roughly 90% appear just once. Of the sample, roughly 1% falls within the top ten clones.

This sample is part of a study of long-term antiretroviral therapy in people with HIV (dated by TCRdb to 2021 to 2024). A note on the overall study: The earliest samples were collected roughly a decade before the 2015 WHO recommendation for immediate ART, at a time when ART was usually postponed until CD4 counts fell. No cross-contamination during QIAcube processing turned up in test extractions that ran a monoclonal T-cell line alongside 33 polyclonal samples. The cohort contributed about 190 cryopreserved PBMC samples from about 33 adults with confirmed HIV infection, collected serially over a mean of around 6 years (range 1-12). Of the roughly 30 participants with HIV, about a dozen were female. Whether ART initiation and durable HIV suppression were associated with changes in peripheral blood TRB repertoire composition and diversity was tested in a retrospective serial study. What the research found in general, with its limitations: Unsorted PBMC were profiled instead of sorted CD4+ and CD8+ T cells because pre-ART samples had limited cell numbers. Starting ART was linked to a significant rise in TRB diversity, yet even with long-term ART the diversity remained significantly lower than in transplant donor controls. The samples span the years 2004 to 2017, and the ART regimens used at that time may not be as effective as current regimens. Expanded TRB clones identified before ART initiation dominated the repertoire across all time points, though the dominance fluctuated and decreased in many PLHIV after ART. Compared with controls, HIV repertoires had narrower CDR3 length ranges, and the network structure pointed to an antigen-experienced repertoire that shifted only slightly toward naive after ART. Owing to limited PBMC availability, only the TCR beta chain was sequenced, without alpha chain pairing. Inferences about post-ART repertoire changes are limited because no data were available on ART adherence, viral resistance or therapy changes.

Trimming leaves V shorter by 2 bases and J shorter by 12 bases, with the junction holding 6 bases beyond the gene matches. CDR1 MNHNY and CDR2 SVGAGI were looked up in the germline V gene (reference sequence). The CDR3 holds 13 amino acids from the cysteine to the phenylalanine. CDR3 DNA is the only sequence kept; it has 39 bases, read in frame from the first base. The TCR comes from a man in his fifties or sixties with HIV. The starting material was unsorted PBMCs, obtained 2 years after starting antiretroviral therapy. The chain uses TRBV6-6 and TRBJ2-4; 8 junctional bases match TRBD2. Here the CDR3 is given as CASSYGTRGTQYF. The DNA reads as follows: TGTGCCAGCAGTTACGGGACTAGAGGGACTCAGTACTTC.